The clone carrying this T cell receptor (beta chain) was detected only a few times. The antigen remains undetermined. TCR beta CDR3 region amplification was performed from RNA transcripts. HTBI primers were employed in a first-round RT-PCR of the TCR CDR3. TCRdb processed the multiplex PCR reads anew with MiXCR; each CDR3 protein has one entry. The data contain about 500,000 distinct CDR3 sequences, about 16% of them singletons. The data were obtained in a study of T cells in Graves' hyperthyroidism and ophthalmopathy. Whole-study findings and limits: Most expanded thyroid clonotypes above 0.001 recurred in blood.

From germline, CDR1 is MNHNS and CDR2 SASEGT. Deletions cut 5 bases from V and 1 base from J, with 12 bases between. The CDR3 runs 14 residues. The origin of this receptor is a woman in her twenties or thirties with Graves' ophthalmopathy. This chain links TRBV6-1 with TRBJ2-7, with TRBD2 as a possible D gene (6 bases). Sequencing was done on a sample of blood. CDR3 region: CASSKGAGSYEQYF. Here the CDR3 DNA reads TGTGCCAGCAGTAAAGGCGCGGGGTCCTACGAGCAGTACTTC.